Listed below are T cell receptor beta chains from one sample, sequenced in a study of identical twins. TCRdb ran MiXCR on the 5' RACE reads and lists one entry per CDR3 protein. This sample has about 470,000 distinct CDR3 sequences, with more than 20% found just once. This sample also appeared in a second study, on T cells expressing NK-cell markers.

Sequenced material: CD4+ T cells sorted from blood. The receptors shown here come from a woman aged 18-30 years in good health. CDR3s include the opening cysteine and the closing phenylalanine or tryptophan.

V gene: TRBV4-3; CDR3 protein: CASSQFHEGANTGELFF
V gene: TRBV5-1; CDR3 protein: CASSLGAAGHTEAFF
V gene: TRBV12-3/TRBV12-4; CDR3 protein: CASSNQGGGELFF
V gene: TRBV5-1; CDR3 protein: CASSSVTGRASYEQYF
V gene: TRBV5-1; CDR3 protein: CASSLGWTDMNTEAFF
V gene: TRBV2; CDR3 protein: CASSIRAINEQFF
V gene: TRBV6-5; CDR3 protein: CASSYHTDWGNEQFF
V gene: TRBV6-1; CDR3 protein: CASTNRAGNHAEAFF
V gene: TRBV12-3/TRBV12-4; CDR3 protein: CATKAENRDSPLHF
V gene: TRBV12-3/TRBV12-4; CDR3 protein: CASEMNTGELFF
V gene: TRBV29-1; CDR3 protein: CSVRRGTHEQYF
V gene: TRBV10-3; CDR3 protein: CAISPNSRMTGETQYF
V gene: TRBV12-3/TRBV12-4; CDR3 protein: CASSPTGTAIYEQYF
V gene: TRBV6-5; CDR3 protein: CASSYAPGLPPHEQFF
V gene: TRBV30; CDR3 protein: CAWSVLSGGPLKQYF
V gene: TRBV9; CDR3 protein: CASSAASSTEAFF
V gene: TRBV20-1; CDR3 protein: CSARDDRAGELFF
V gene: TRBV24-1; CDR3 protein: CATSDFSGRAFF
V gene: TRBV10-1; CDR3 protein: CASSRDRGRVEQYF
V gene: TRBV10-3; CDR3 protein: CAIGDREGNQPQHF
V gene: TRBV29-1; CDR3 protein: CSVATGEAFF
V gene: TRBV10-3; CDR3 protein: CAISDRSGGNNEQFF
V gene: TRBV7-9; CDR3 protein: CASSRFLQGLDYSPLHF
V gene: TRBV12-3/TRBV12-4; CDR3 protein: CASRPGQGPYYTF
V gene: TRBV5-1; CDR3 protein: CASSLEGRSGDEQFF
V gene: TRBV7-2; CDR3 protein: CASSPPVGREGNEQFF
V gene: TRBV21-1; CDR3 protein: CASSMGSSYEQYF
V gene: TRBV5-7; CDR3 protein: CASSLYQGVNSGANVLTF
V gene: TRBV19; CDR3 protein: CASSTGVFLNEQFF
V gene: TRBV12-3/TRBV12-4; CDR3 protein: CASSPPTGSGTEAFF
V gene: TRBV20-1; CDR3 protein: CSASHSNHEQFF
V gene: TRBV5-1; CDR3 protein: CASSPGDRDEAFF
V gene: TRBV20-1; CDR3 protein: CSALTGSDNSPLHF
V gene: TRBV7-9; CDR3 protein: CASSLVADYTF
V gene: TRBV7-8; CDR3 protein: CASSSLDGYSNQPQHF